This TCR beta chain emerged from a study of shared clonotypes between healthy human individuals. On the study more broadly: Each donor's CD4 naive and CD4 memory cells filled three plates apiece, CD8 naive two, and CD8 memory one.

This CDR3 has 20 amino acids. Germline V gene sequence: CDR1 LGHNA, CDR2 YSLEER. V shed 4 bases and J shed 5 bases, with 32 bases lying between them. Clones were sequenced by immunoSEQ multiplex PCR, and TCRdb holds only the in-frame ones, with some missing. The table has around 2.1 million clones, about 93% seen once. Naive CD8 isolation took CD45RO-negative cells positively selected for CCR7 and excluded terminally differentiated effector memory CD45RA+ cells. Donors were healthy HIV-negative adults without recent acute infections or vaccinations. The receptor was isolated from a man aged 18 to 29 in good health. Some clones in this sample may be carry-over from other donors' samples. The J gene is TRBJ2-5, the V gene TRBV4-3, with a possible D match to TRBD2 (6 bases). Input material: naive CD8+ T cells from PBMCs. The chain's CDR3 is CASSPFGGVPVADPRETQYF. CDR3 DNA: TGCGCCAGCAGCCCATTTGGGGGAGTCCCGGTAGCGGACCCAAGGGAGACCCAGTACTTC.